Below are 21 T cell receptor beta chains sequenced from a single sample in a study of T cells in pancreatic ductal adenocarcinoma. The assay was immunoSEQ multiplex PCR, and TCRdb's table has in-frame clones only and misses some. The sample lists approximately 16,000 clones; roughly 89% were seen once. No neoadjuvant therapy was given to the selected pancreatic ductal adenocarcinoma patients before their surgery. The sample consisted of PBMCs. The receptors here all came from a human donor with pancreatic ductal adenocarcinoma.

This clone was seen only once. The chain links TRBV7-3 to TRBJ2-2, with D unresolved. CDR3 length: 13 amino acids. Trimming shortened V by 1 base and J by 4 bases, and 4 bases separated the two germline ends. The germline gives CDR1 SGHTA, CDR2 FQGTGA. The CDR3 sequence is CASSLSLTGELFF. CDR3 in DNA: TGTGCCAGCAGCTTAAGCCTCACCGGGGAGCTGTTTTTT.

The chain is built from TRBV4-2 and TRBJ1-1; 10 bases align to TRBD1. V lost 5 bases and J lost 4; bases outside the gene matches: 13. Germline CDR1 is LGHNA and CDR2 is YNFKEQ. There are 17 residues in the CDR3. The CDR3, as DNA: TGTGCCAGCAGCGAAGTGGGGACAGGGGCCTTTAGCACTGAAGCTTTCTTT. Translating it yields CASSEVGTGAFSTEAFF.

The CDR3 nucleotides are TGTGCCAGTAGGTTCCGGGACAGGGGGCGCGAACAGCCCCAGCATTTT. Protein product: CASRFRDRGREQPQHF. This rearrangement joins TRBV19 to TRBJ1-5, with 12 bases aligning to TRBD1. This CDR3 contains 16 residues. Germline CDR1 LNHDA, CDR2 SQIVND (reference sequence). After removal of 6 bases from V and 7 bases from J, the junction contained 10 bases not matched to a gene.

The chain employs TRBV2 and TRBJ2-7; 8 bases agree with TRBD1. This CDR3 is built from 15 residues. Trimming took 6 bases from V and 2 from J; bases not matched to a gene: 9. Germline V lookup: CDR1 SNHLY, CDR2 FYNNEI. The CDR3 reads CASRPIGQGTYEQYF. The DNA for the CDR3 is TGTGCCAGCAGACCCATTGGACAGGGAACCTACGAGCAGTACTTC.

The V call is TRBV11-3, the J call TRBJ2-2, with D maybe TRBD2 (6 bases). Trimming pared 5 bases from V and 0 bases from J, leaving 25 bases between. Germline V CDR1 and CDR2: SGHNT, YENEEA. There are 20 residues in the CDR3. The CDR3 sequence: CASSGMGGKPGDANTGELFF. The CDR3 DNA sequence: TGTGCCAGCAGCGGTATGGGGGGAAAACCGGGGGATGCGAACACCGGGGAGCTGTTTTTT.

The V call is TRBV10-3, the J call TRBJ2-5, with D perhaps matching TRBD1 or TRBD2 (5 bases each). The V gene lost 11 bases and the J gene lost 5 bases, with 12 bases spanning the gap. Looked up from germline, CDR1 is ENHRY and CDR2 is SYGVKD. The CDR3 is 11 amino acids. The chain's CDR3 is CAVREGETQYF. Here the CDR3 DNA reads TGTGCCGTCCGAGAGGGGGAGACCCAGTACTTC.

CDR3 nucleotide sequence: TGTGCCAGTAGTACCTACTACGAGCAGTACTTC. Amino acids: CASSTYYEQYF. The V and J genes are TRBV19 and TRBJ2-7, with no clear D. V was shortened by 4 bases and J by 3 bases, with 4 bases between the two germline ends. CDR3 size: 11 residues. CDR1 LNHDA and CDR2 SQIVND come from the germline V gene (reference sequence).

The V call is TRBV7-6, the J call TRBJ1-4, with 10 bases fitting TRBD1. Germline CDR1 reads SGHVS; CDR2 reads FNYEAQ. The trim removed 5 bases at V and 3 bases at J, leaving 15 bases unmatched. CDR3 length: 19 amino acids. CDR3 sequence reads: CASSAPGTGAGGPNEKLFF. CDR3 coding DNA: TGTGCCAGCAGCGCCCCCGGGACAGGGGCCGGAGGGCCTAATGAAAAACTGTTTTTT.

On this clone: One end of the junction does not line up with germline, which may come from a read error. J is TRBJ1-1 and V is TRBV30, with 10 bases fitting TRBD1. The germline gives CDR1 GTSNPN, CDR2 SVGIG (reference sequence). The CDR3 sequence is 18 residues long. The CDR3 nucleotides are TGTGCCTGGAGTATGCGGGTTGGGACAGGGGTCCGAGAACCGAAGGCCGTCTTT. Its translation: CAWSMRVGTGVREPKAVF. The full variable domain, in which reference TRBV30 and TRBJ1-1 provide the parts outside the CDR3, is SQTIHQWPATLVQPVGSPLSLECTVEGTSNPNLYWYRQAAGRGLQLLFYSVGIGQISSEVPQNLSASRPQDRQFILSSKKLLLSDSGFYLCAWSMRVGTGVREPKAVFGQGTRLTVV.

The gene calls are TRBV28 and TRBJ1-4; possibly TRBD1 for D (5 bases). This CDR3 has 16 amino acids. The V end lost 5 bases, the J end lost 4 bases, and 17 bases lay between the germline ends. The germline gives CDR1 MDHEN, CDR2 SYDVKM. Here the CDR3 DNA reads TGTGCCAGCAGTCCCCTATTGGGACCGGATAATGAAAAACTGTTTTTT. It codes for CASSPLLGPDNEKLFF. The full variable domain, completed using reference TRBV28 and TRBJ1-4, is DVKVTQSSRYLVKRTGEKVFLECVQDMDHENMFWYRQDPGLGLRLIYFSYDVKMKEKGDIPEGYSVSREKKERFSLILESASTNQTSMYLCASSPLLGPDNEKLFFGSGTQLSVL.

The J gene is TRBJ2-6, the V gene TRBV6-5; D could derive from TRBD1 or TRBD2 (6 bases each). CDR1 MNHEY and CDR2 SVGAGI come from the germline V gene. Deletions cut 0 bases from V and 2 bases from J, with 8 bases between. CDR3 length: 16 amino acids. CDR3 nucleotides: TGTGCCAGCAGTTACTCGAGGGGGGCTGGGGCCAACGTCCTGACTTTC. Translation gives CASSYSRGAGANVLTF.

This chain connects TRBV6-1 to TRBJ1-1; D not resolved. In germline, CDR1 is MNHNS, CDR2 SASEGT. V dropped 0 bases and J dropped 11 bases, with 19 bases sitting between them. The length of the CDR3 is 15 residues. The CDR3 DNA is TGTGCCAGCAGTGAAGCGGTTGGCAGGCACACGGGTGCTTTCTTT. Its protein product is CASSEAVGRHTGAFF.

This clone was seen more than once but under ten times. This chain joins TRBV7-9 and TRBJ2-1, with 7 bases that match TRBD2. CDR3 length: 17 residues. Germline CDR1 and CDR2: SEHNR and FQNEAQ (reference sequence). The junction had 12 bases not matched to a gene; V was cut back by 1 base and J by 6 bases. CDR3: CASSLGRRLALSNEQFF. CDR3 nucleotides: TGTGCCAGCAGCTTAGGTCGGAGACTAGCACTCAGCAATGAGCAGTTCTTC.

The rearrangement joins TRBV27 to TRBJ2-7; D is possibly TRBD2 (7 bases). Germline V lookup: CDR1 MNHEY, CDR2 SMNVEV (reference sequence). The CDR3 extends over 16 amino acids. Deletions cut 6 bases from V and 3 bases from J, with 21 bases between. CDR3 protein: CASSPTQRGAGYEQYF. The CDR3 nucleotides read TGTGCCAGCAGCCCTACCCAACGGGGGGCCGGCTACGAGCAGTACTTC.

The chain has TRBV28 and TRBJ1-2; D call uncertain. CDR3 length: 11 amino acids. Looked up from germline, CDR1 is MDHEN and CDR2 is SYDVKM. Between the trimmed V and J ends, which lost 2 bases and 11 bases, there was a span of 9 bases. In DNA form, the CDR3 reads TGTGCCAGCAGTTTAGAGTTTGGATACACCTTC. Translating it yields CASSLEFGYTF.

This rearrangement joins TRBV14 to TRBJ2-1; D not resolved. The CDR3 totals 14 residues. Germline CDR1 SGHDN, CDR2 FVKESK. V was shortened by 1 base and J by 10 bases, with 14 bases between the two germline ends. The CDR3 DNA reads TGTGCCAGCAGCCAAGTAATCAAGCACGGAGAGCAGTTCTTC. Its translation is CASSQVIKHGEQFF.

DNA for the CDR3: TGTGCCAGCAGCCAAGATCCGAGGAGGGAGGGAGGCTCCTATAATTCACCCCTCCACTTT. This gives the protein CASSQDPRREGGSYNSPLHF. The chain joins TRBV14 to TRBJ1-6, with D unclear. Trimming shortened V by 0 bases and J by 0 bases, and 18 bases separated the two germline ends. This CDR3 is built from 20 residues. Germline loops: CDR1 SGHDN, CDR2 FVKESK.

The chain combines TRBV19 with TRBJ1-1; D ambiguous. The CDR3 totals 14 residues. Trimming cost V 7 bases and J 0 bases, with 12 bases left between them. Looked up from germline, CDR1 is LNHDA and CDR2 is SQIVND (reference sequence). The CDR3 nucleotides are TGTGCCAGTAAGTTATTGGCGGTGAACACTGAAGCTTTCTTT. This translates into CASKLLAVNTEAFF.

The chain is built from TRBV7-7 and TRBJ1-1; the D is unclear. CDR3 length equals 13 residues. V was clipped by 5 bases and J by 1 base, with 8 bases between them. The germline V gene encodes CDR1 SSHAT and CDR2 FNYEAQ (reference sequence). CDR3 sequence reads: CASSPRENTEAFF. The CDR3 DNA reads as TGTGCCAGCAGCCCGAGGGAGAACACTGAAGCTTTCTTT.

The chain recombines TRBV5-4 with TRBJ1-2; TRBD1 aligns across 11 bases. The CDR3 consists of 16 residues. Germline-derived CDR1 and CDR2 are SGHNT and YYREEE (reference sequence). V lost 4 bases and J lost 4; bases outside the gene matches: 9. Here the CDR3 DNA reads TGTGCCAGCAGCGCTCCGGGACAGGGGGTAATCTATGGCTACACCTTC. This codes for CASSAPGQGVIYGYTF.

This rearrangement joins TRBV19 to TRBJ2-7; D may be TRBD2 (5 bases). This CDR3 spans 14 amino acids. Germline CDR1 LNHDA, CDR2 SQIVND (reference sequence). Trimming took 4 bases from V and 0 from J, leaving 10 bases between them. CDR3 bases: TGTGCCAGTAGTAGCCCACGGGACTCCTACGAGCAGTACTTC. It codes for CASSSPRDSYEQYF.